These 25 T cell receptor beta chains were sequenced from one sample in a study of shared clonotypes between healthy human individuals (dated by TCRdb to 2020 to 2021). Libraries were made using the immunoSEQ multiplex PCR assay. TCRdb obtained this table from immuneACCESS and retained in-frame rearrangements with V and J assigned. These tables miss some clones; where compared with another copy, unresolved V genes account for less than half of the shortfall, and the remainder is unexplained. The sample table holds approximately 2,200,000 clones, of which about 93% were seen once. The ten largest clones represent over 1.5% of the sample. CD8 naive samples were CD45RO-negative cells positively selected for CCR7, giving a CD45RA+CCR7+ population that excluded TemRA cells. What was sequenced was naive CD8+ T cells from PBMCs. The sample's cell subset or site, from its label and the paper: CD45RA+CCR7+. All receptors derive from a man in his late teens or twenties in good health. Some clones in this sample may be carry-over from other donors' samples.

The V call is TRBV7-6, the J call TRBJ2-3; D might be TRBD1 (5 bases). Trimming removed 4 bases from V and 0 bases from J, with 11 bases in between. In germline, CDR1 is SGHVS, CDR2 FNYEAQ. CDR3 length: 15 residues. CDR3 DNA: TGTGCCAGCAGCTCTTACAGGATTAGCACAGATACGCAGTATTTT. It codes for CASSSYRISTDTQYF.

The genes are TRBV15 and TRBJ2-1; 11 nucleotides line up with TRBD2. Germline CDR1 reads LNHNV; CDR2 reads YYDKDF (reference sequence). This CDR3 spans 17 amino acids. V trimming: 3 bases; J trimming: 7 bases; junction bases outside the gene matches: 11. CDR3 amino acids: CATSRAVAGGPWNEQFF. For the CDR3, the DNA is TGTGCCACCAGCAGGGCAGTAGCGGGAGGGCCGTGGAATGAGCAGTTCTTC. Using reference TRBV15 and TRBJ2-1 for the parts outside the CDR3, the full variable domain is DAMVIQNPRYQVTQFGKPVTLSCSQTLNHNVMYWYQQKSSQAPKLLFHYYDKDFNNEADTPDNFQSRRPNTSFCFLDIRSPGLGDTAMYLCATSRAVAGGPWNEQFFGPGTRLTVL.

V usage is TRBV4-1 and J usage is TRBJ2-7; no clear D. Germline assignment: CDR1 MGHRA and CDR2 YSYEKL. Trimming removed 0 bases at V and 6 bases at J, with 12 bases between. This CDR3 is built from 14 residues. Written as DNA, the CDR3 is TGCGCCAGCAGCCAAGAGATCGGTTATGGCGAGCAGTACTTC. This codes for CASSQEIGYGEQYF.

The chain has TRBV21-1 and TRBJ2-3; no check of the table's D call, TRBD1, against the DNA was made. TRBV21-1 has pseudogene status. The CDR3 loop spans 16 amino acids. Written as DNA, the CDR3 is TGTGCCAGCAGCACCTTCGGACAGGGTGGTACAGATACGCAGTATTTT. It specifies CASSTFGQGGTDTQYF.

The gene calls are TRBV15 and TRBJ1-4; D gene uncertain. Germline V gene sequence: CDR1 LNHNV, CDR2 YYDKDF (reference sequence). This CDR3 has 17 amino acids. V lost 4 bases to trimming and J lost 0 bases, with 15 bases between them. In nucleotides, the CDR3 is TGTGCCACCAGCACTCCGCCGCGCGAGGCAACTAATGAAAAACTGTTTTTT. It encodes CATSTPPREATNEKLFF. Combining the CDR3 with reference TRBV15 and TRBJ1-4 gives the whole variable domain DAMVIQNPRYQVTQFGKPVTLSCSQTLNHNVMYWYQQKSSQAPKLLFHYYDKDFNNEADTPDNFQSRRPNTSFCFLDIRSPGLGDTAMYLCATSTPPREATNEKLFFGSGTQLSVL.

V usage is TRBV18 and J usage is TRBJ2-3, with D perhaps matching TRBD1 (6 bases). Looked up from germline, CDR1 is KGHSH and CDR2 is LQKENI. This CDR3 has 20 residues. V lost 0 bases to trimming and J lost 0 bases, with 22 bases between them. The CDR3 spells CASSPPGLPGVRSSTDTQYF. The CDR3 nucleotides read TGTGCCAGCTCACCACCGGGCCTCCCAGGGGTTAGGTCTAGCACAGATACGCAGTATTTT.

V is TRBV5-6 and J is TRBJ2-1; D not certain. The CDR3 contains 14 residues. CDR1 is SGHDT and CDR2 is YYEEEE in the germline V gene. The V end lost 0 bases, the J end lost 8 bases, and 12 bases lay between the germline ends. The CDR3 region is CASSLDFYDYEQFF. CDR3 bases: TGTGCCAGCAGCTTGGATTTTTATGACTATGAGCAGTTCTTC.

CDR3 loop: CASSMTGDNEQFF. As DNA, the CDR3 is TGTGCCAGCAGCATGACAGGAGACAATGAGCAGTTCTTC. The rearrangement uses TRBV5-4 and TRBJ2-1; D perhaps matches TRBD1 (6 bases). CDR3 length: 13 residues. CDR1 is SGHNT and CDR2 is YYREEE in the germline V gene (reference sequence). Trimming cost V 4 bases and J 5 bases, with 10 bases left between them.

This chain joins TRBV28 and TRBJ2-1; 11 nucleotides match TRBD2. CDR1 is MDHEN and CDR2 is SYDVKM in the germline V gene. With 6 bases clipped from V and 7 bases from J, the junction kept 14 bases outside the gene matches. The CDR3 runs 17 residues. This CDR3 is CASSILLAGGPGNEQFF. As DNA, the CDR3 is TGTGCCAGCAGCATACTGTTAGCGGGAGGGCCAGGGAATGAGCAGTTCTTC.

In regard to this clone: The sample carries other DNA sequences with the same CDR3. The chain employs TRBV5-6 and TRBJ2-2; no firm D call. The V and J ends lost 2 bases and 5 bases respectively, with 4 bases between them. Germline V gene sequence: CDR1 SGHDT, CDR2 YYEEEE. The CDR3 runs 12 residues. The CDR3 sequence: CASSFGTGELFF. The DNA for the CDR3 is TGTGCCAGCAGCTTCGGGACCGGGGAGCTGTTTTTT.

The chain's CDR3 is CASSLESADYEQYF. The DNA for the CDR3 is TGTGCCAGCAGCTTGGAGTCAGCGGACTACGAGCAGTACTTC. The rearrangement uses TRBV5-6 and TRBJ2-7; D may be TRBD2 (5 bases). Germline CDR1 reads SGHDT; CDR2 reads YYEEEE. The germline V and J ends were trimmed by 0 bases and 3 bases, with 10 bases remaining between them. The CDR3 runs 14 residues.

The sample holds one count of this clone. This chain joins TRBV5-1 and TRBJ2-7; TRBD1 is a possible D gene (6 bases). The germline V gene encodes CDR1 SGHRS and CDR2 YFSETQ. There are 14 residues in the CDR3. Trimming left V 3 bases short and J 0 bases short, with 10 bases between. Written as DNA, the CDR3 is TGCGCCAGCAGCTACAGGGAACTCTCCTACGAGCAGTACTTC. It translates to CASSYRELSYEQYF.

The chain couples TRBV30 to TRBJ1-2; D is uncertain. The length of the CDR3 is 11 residues. CDR1 and CDR2 from the germline V gene are GTSNPN and SVGIG (reference sequence). Trimming took 4 bases from V and 8 from J, leaving 11 bases between them. CDR3 region: CAWIQRGGYTF. For the CDR3, the DNA is TGTGCCTGGATCCAACGGGGAGGCTACACCTTC.

The chain employs TRBV5-1 and TRBJ2-1; 11 bases align to TRBD2. Trimming at V came to 0 bases and at J to 5 bases, leaving 4 bases not matched to a gene. Germline CDR1 SGHRS, CDR2 YFSETQ. The CDR3 is 16 residues long. The CDR3 sequence: CASSLALAGANNEQFF. The CDR3 nucleotides read TGCGCCAGCAGCTTGGCACTAGCGGGAGCCAACAATGAGCAGTTCTTC.

The V gene is TRBV28, the J gene TRBJ2-1; D remains ambiguous. V lost 2 bases and J 4 bases, leaving 12 bases between the germline ends. This CDR3 spans 15 amino acids. Per germline, CDR1 MDHEN and CDR2 SYDVKM. The CDR3 DNA reads TGTGCCAGCAGTTTAAGAATATCGCTTTACAATGAGCAGTTCTTC. Amino acid sequence: CASSLRISLYNEQFF.

This chain connects TRBV29-1 to TRBJ2-1; D might be TRBD1 or TRBD2, each matching 6 bases. The germline V gene encodes CDR1 SQVTM and CDR2 ANQGSEA. With 3 bases removed from V and 4 bases from J, the gap between germline ends came to 13 bases. There are 14 residues in the CDR3. The chain's CDR3 is CSVERDKGYNEQFF. The CDR3 bases are TGCAGCGTTGAGCGGGACAAAGGGTACAATGAGCAGTTCTTC.

The V and J genes are TRBV5-4 and TRBJ2-5, with TRBD2 as a possible D gene (5 bases). The CDR3 has 15 amino acids. Trimming removed 0 bases at V and 3 bases at J, with 12 bases between. The germline gives CDR1 SGHNT, CDR2 YYREEE (reference sequence). CDR3 protein: CASSLVGVAKETQYF. As DNA, the CDR3 is TGTGCCAGCAGCTTGGTTGGCGTAGCGAAAGAGACCCAGTACTTC.

The rearrangement links TRBV19 to TRBJ1-5; 10 bases agree with TRBD1. Per the germline V gene, CDR1 is LNHDA and CDR2 is SQIVND (reference sequence). This CDR3 spans 14 amino acids. The junction had 3 bases not matched to a gene; V was cut back by 6 bases and J by 4 bases. CDR3 sequence: CASSRDRGNQPQHF. The DNA of the CDR3 is TGTGCCAGTAGCCGGGACAGGGGAAATCAGCCCCAGCATTTT.

This chain joins TRBV25-1 and TRBJ1-2, with 7 bases lining up with TRBD1. CDR1 MGHDK and CDR2 SYGVNS come from the germline V gene. After removal of 4 bases from V and 8 bases from J, the junction contained 16 bases not matched to a gene. The CDR3 runs 16 residues. The CDR3 DNA sequence: TGTGCCAGCAGTGGCCTCCGGGACAGCGGCCTAAGCGGCTACACCTTC. It specifies CASSGLRDSGLSGYTF.

The chain couples TRBV7-9 to TRBJ2-2; 11 nucleotides line up with TRBD2. After removal of 3 bases from V and 4 bases from J, the junction contained 7 bases not matched to a gene. CDR3 length: 17 amino acids. Germline CDR1 is SEHNR and CDR2 is FQNEAQ (reference sequence). Here the CDR3 reads CASSFASGRYGTGELFF. The CDR3 DNA reads as TGTGCCAGCAGCTTTGCTAGCGGGAGGTATGGCACCGGGGAGCTGTTTTTT.

The genes are TRBV27 and TRBJ1-2; D not resolved. The germline gives CDR1 MNHEY, CDR2 SMNVEV (reference sequence). Trimming left V 2 bases short and J 4 bases short, with 17 bases between. The CDR3 is 16 residues long. The CDR3 sequence: CASSLNQASRGYGYTF. CDR3 in DNA: TGTGCCAGCAGTTTAAATCAGGCCTCCCGCGGCTATGGCTACACCTTC.

This chain connects TRBV27 to TRBJ1-4, with 9 bases matching TRBD1. J gave up 5 bases and V 5 bases, and 9 bases lay outside the gene matches. Germline CDR1 is MNHEY and CDR2 is SMNVEV (reference sequence). This CDR3 comprises 16 residues. CDR3 nucleotides: TGTGCCAGCAGTACCCTCCCCGGGACAGGGAATGAAAAACTGTTTTTT. Translated: CASSTLPGTGNEKLFF.

J is TRBJ1-1 and V is TRBV19; D is perhaps TRBD1 (5 bases). Germline V gives CDR1 LNHDA, CDR2 SQIVND (reference sequence). V lost 3 bases and J lost 4, with 15 bases in between. CDR3 size: 15 residues. CDR3 nucleotide sequence: TGTGCCAGTAGTATTTGGCACAGGTCCGCCACTGAAGCTTTCTTT. Residues: CASSIWHRSATEAFF.

V usage is TRBV27 and J usage is TRBJ2-7; either TRBD1 or TRBD2 may supply D (5 bases each). Trimming cost V 5 bases and J 0 bases, with 11 bases left between them. Germline V gene lookup returns CDR1 MNHEY and CDR2 SMNVEV (reference sequence). This CDR3 is built from 14 residues. The CDR3 nucleotides are TGTGCCAGCAGTGTTAGGGACCCCTCCTACGAGCAGTACTTC. Its protein product is CASSVRDPSYEQYF.

In this sample, this clone turned up once. The J gene is TRBJ2-7, the V gene TRBV7-9; tentative D call: TRBD1 (5 bases). Trimming took 1 base from V and 0 from J, leaving 10 bases between them. Per the germline V gene, CDR1 is SEHNR and CDR2 is FQNEAQ (reference sequence). This CDR3 is 15 amino acids long. CDR3 amino acids: CASSLGGLISYEQYF. In DNA, the CDR3 is TGTGCCAGCAGCTTAGGGGGCCTTATCTCCTACGAGCAGTACTTC.